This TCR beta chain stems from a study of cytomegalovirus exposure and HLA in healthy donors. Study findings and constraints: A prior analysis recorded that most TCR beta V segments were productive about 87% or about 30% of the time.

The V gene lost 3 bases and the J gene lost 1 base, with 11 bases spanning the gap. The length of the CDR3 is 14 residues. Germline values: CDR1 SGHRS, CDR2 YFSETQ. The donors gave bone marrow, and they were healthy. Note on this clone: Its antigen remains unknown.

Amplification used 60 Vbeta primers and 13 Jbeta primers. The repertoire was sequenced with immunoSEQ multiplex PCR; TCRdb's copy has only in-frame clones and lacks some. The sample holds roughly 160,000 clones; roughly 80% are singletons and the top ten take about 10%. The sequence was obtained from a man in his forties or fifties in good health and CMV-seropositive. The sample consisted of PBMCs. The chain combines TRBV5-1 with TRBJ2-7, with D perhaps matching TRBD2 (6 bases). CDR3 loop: CASSSVGRSYEQYF. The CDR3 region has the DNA TGCGCCAGCAGCTCGGTAGGGAGGTCCTACGAGCAGTACTTC.